What follows is one T cell receptor beta chain and its context. The sample comes from a study of T-cell reconstitution after alpha-beta-depleted transplantation in children. Researchers prepared the TCRbeta library using unique molecular identifiers, the study reports. TCRdb redid the calling of the PCR reads with MiXCR, one entry per CDR3 protein. The profile shows around 200,000 distinct CDR3 sequences, roughly 7.5% of them singletons. The V end was cut by 2 bases, the J end by 8 bases, with 15 bases between. Germline loops: CDR1 SGHNT, CDR2 YENEEA. The CDR3 is made up of 15 amino acids. The chain uses TRBV11-3 and TRBJ1-4, with no clear D. Sequenced here: PBMCs from the stem cell graft donor, sampled from the stem cell graft. This TCR was recovered from a human donor who donated a stem cell graft to a child with Wiskott-Aldrich syndrome. CDR3 nucleotide sequence: TGTGCCAGCAGCTTAAATCGAAAAGTGTTGGAAAAACTGTTTTTT. It is translated as CASSLNRKVLEKLFF.